This TCR beta chain originates from a study of beta chain features in type 1 diabetes. Study conclusions and caveats: Type 1 diabetes patients had moderately but significantly shorter TCRB CDR3s in all four CD4+ subsets. Equally in patients and controls, PCR might preferentially amplify shorter templates.

The whole isolated RNA underwent reverse transcription, so sequencing captured expressed TCRB transcripts. Only in-frame clones appear in the TCRdb table, and some are missing; sequencing was by immunoSEQ multiplex PCR. Of 600,000 to 750,000 clones listed, 9.5% to 15% are singletons. Worth noting for this clone: Antigen specificity is unknown.

The CDR3 is made up of 13 amino acids. Unmatched junction bases numbered 2, after V lost 3 bases and J lost 4 bases. Germline assignment: CDR1 MNHEY and CDR2 SMNVEV (reference sequence). The gene calls are TRBV27 and TRBJ2-7, with TRBD1 matching over 8 bases. This receptor was taken from a young man with type 1 diabetes. The sample was naive CD4+ T cells from blood. The CDR3 DNA is TGTGCCAGCAGTTTTGACAGGGGTTACGAGCAGTACTTC. Encoded protein: CASSFDRGYEQYF.